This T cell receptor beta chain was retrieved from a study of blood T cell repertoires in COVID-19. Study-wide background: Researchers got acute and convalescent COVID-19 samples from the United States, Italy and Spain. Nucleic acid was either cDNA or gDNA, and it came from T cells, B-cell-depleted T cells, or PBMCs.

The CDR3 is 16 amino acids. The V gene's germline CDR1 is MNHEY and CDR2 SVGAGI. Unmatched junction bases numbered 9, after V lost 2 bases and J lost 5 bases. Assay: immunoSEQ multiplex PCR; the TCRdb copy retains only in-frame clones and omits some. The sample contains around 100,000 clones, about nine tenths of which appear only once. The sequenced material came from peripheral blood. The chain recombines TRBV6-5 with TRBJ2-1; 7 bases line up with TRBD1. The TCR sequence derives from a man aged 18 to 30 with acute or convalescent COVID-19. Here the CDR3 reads CASSYQGQEVDNEQFF. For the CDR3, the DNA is TGTGCCAGCAGTTACCAAGGACAGGAGGTAGACAATGAGCAGTTCTTC.